This note documents a single T cell receptor beta chain sequence. The antigen remains unidentified. Preparing the TCRbeta library involved the use of unique molecular identifiers. TCRdb re-analysed the PCR reads in MiXCR, keeping a single row per CDR3 protein. The sample consists of 250,000 to 350,000 distinct CDR3 sequences, about a quarter of them appearing once. This specimen comes from a study of T-cell reconstitution after alpha-beta-depleted transplantation in children. Notes on the study in general: T-cell numbers and diversity, one year after transplant, stemmed largely from T cells that were newly produced. Roughly two months post-transplant, alpha-beta T cells reportedly originated from several hundred graft clones that had expanded. In some patients, recipient T cells and intrathymic progenitors surviving conditioning explained high day-60 diversity.

V gave up 0 bases and J gave up 5 bases; unmatched junction bases: 8. Looked up from germline, CDR1 is MNHEY and CDR2 is SVGAGI. This CDR3 comprises 18 residues. This receptor was identified in a male patient younger than 18 who had a stem cell transplant for acute lymphoblastic leukemia, so the T cells may come from the graft donor. The chain recombines TRBV6-5 with TRBJ2-5; 14 nucleotides match TRBD2. This material consisted of PBMCs, mostly from graft donor cells, taken 180 days after TCRalphabeta/CD19-depleted stem cell transplant. The CDR3 protein is CASSYSGLAGVGGETQYF. The CDR3 DNA reads as TGTGCCAGCAGTTACTCGGGACTAGCGGGAGTAGGAGGGGAGACCCAGTACTTC.